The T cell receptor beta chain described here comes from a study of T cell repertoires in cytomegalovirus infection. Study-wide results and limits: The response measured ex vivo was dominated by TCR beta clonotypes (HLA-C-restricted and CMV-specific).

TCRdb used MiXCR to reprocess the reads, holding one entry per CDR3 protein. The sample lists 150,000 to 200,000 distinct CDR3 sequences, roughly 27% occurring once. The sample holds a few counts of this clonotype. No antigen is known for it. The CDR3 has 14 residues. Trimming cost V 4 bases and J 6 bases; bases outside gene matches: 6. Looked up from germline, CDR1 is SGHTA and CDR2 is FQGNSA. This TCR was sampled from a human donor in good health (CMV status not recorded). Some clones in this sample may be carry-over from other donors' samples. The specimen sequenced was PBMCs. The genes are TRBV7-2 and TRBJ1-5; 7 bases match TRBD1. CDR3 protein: CASSSDRDVQPQHF. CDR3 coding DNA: TGTGCCAGCAGCTCTGACAGGGATGTTCAGCCCCAGCATTTT. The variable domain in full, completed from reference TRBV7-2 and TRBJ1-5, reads GAGVSQSPSNKVTEKGKDVELRCDPISGHTALYWYRQSLGQGLEFLIYFQGNSAPDKSGLPSDRFSAERTGGSVSTLTIQRTQQEDSAVYLCASSSDRDVQPQHFGDGTRLSIL.